This T cell receptor (beta chain) was captured by sequencing in a study of CD8 T cells in ankylosing spondylitis. Study results and caveats: Significantly higher representation of disease-linked clones was reported for matched ankylosing spondylitis synovial fluid.

Preparation of TCR beta libraries was done by quantitative 5'-RACE with molecular barcodes. TCRdb used MiXCR to reprocess the 5' RACE reads, holding one entry per CDR3 protein. The data contain about 190,000 distinct CDR3 sequences, about an eighth of them singletons. The germline gives CDR1 SGDLS, CDR2 YYNGEE. The CDR3 length is 12 residues. V was trimmed by 4 bases and J by 15 bases, leaving 18 bases between them. This clonotype was picked up one time. The antigen remains undetermined. With a much larger clone just one base away, this may be a read error. The sequenced sample was blood, either unsorted or a sorted T cell fraction (not recorded which). The sequence was collected from a female donor with ankylosing spondylitis or in good health (not recorded which). J is TRBJ2-3 and V is TRBV9, with D unclear. Written as DNA, the CDR3 is TGTGCCAGCAGCCGCGCCGCTTTCCGCAGTTATTTT. Translation: CASSRAAFRSYF.